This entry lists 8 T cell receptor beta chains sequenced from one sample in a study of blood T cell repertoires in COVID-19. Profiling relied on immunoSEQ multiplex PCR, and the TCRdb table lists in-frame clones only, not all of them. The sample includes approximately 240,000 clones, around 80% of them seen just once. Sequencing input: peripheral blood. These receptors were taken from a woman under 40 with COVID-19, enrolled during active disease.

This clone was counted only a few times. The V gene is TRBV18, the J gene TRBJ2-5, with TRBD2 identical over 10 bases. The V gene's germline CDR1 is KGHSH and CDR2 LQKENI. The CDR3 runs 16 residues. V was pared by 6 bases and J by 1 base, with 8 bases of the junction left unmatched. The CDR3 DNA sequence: TGTGCCAGCTCCTCTGGACTAGCGGTGAGCCAAGAGACCCAGTACTTC. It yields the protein CASSSGLAVSQETQYF.

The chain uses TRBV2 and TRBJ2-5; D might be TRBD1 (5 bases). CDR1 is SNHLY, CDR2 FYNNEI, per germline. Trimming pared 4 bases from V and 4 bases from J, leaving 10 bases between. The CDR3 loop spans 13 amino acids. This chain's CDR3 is CASSGGSAETQYF. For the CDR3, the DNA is TGTGCCAGCAGTGGGGGCAGCGCAGAGACCCAGTACTTC.

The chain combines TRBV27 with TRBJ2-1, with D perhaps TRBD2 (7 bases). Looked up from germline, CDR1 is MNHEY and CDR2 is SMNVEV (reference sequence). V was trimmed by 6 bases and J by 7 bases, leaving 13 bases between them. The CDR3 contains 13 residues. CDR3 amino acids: CASRRGRGNEQFF. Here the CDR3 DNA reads TGTGCCAGCAGGCGGGGGCGGGGAAATGAGCAGTTCTTC.

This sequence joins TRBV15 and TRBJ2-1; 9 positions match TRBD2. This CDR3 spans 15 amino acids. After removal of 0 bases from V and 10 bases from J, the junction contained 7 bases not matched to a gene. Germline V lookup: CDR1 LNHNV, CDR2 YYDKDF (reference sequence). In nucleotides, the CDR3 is TGTGCCACCAGCAGAGATTTAGCGGGAGTGGGGGAGCAGTTCTTC. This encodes CATSRDLAGVGEQFF.

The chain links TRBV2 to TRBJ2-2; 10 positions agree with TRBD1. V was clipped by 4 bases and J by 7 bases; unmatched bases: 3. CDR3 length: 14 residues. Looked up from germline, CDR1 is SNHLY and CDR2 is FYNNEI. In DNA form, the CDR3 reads TGTGCCAGCAGTGGACAGGGGGCGTACGGGGAGCTGTTTTTT. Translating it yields CASSGQGAYGELFF.

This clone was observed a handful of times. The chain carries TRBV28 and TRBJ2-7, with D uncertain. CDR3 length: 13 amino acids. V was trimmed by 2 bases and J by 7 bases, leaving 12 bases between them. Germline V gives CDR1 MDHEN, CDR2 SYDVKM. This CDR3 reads CASSLGVIREQYF. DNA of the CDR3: TGTGCCAGCAGTTTAGGTGTAATTCGGGAGCAGTACTTC.

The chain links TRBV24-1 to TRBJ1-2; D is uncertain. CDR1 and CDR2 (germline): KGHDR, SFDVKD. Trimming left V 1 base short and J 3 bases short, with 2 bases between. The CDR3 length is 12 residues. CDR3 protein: CATSDFDYGYTF. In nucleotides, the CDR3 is TGTGCCACCAGTGATTTCGACTATGGCTACACCTTC.

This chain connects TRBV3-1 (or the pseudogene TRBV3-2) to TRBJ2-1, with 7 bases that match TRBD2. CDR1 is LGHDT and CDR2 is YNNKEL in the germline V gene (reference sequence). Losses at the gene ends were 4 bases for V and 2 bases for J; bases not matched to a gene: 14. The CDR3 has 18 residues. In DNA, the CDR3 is TGTGCCAGCAGCCTATACGGGGGGACTGGCGCAACCTACAATGAGCAGTTCTTC. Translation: CASSLYGGTGATYNEQFF.